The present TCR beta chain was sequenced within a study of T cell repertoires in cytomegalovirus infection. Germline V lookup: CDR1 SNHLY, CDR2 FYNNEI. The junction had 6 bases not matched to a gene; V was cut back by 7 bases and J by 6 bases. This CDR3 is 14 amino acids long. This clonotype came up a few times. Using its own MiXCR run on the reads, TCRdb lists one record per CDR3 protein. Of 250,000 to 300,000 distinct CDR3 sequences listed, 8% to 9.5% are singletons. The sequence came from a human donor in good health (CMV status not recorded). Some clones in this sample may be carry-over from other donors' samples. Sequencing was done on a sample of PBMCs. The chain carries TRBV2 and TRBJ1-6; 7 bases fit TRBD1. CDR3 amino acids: CASTVTGSNSPLHF. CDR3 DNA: TGTGCCAGCACGGTGACAGGGTCTAATTCACCCCTCCACTTT.